These 16 T cell receptor beta chains were sequenced from one sample in a study of blood T cell repertoires in COVID-19. Profiling relied on immunoSEQ multiplex PCR, and the TCRdb table lists in-frame clones only, not all of them. Of roughly 260,000 clones in the sample, nearly 90% were seen once. The sample was peripheral blood. The receptors come from a woman between 35 and 50 years old who had recovered from COVID-19.

This clone was observed a handful of times. CDR3 residues: CSASLAGGTGELFF. Here the CDR3 DNA reads TGCAGTGCTAGTCTGGCAGGGGGCACCGGGGAGCTGTTTTTT. The chain is built from TRBV20-1 and TRBJ2-2; TRBD1 agrees at 7 bases. The CDR3 length is 14 residues. The germline V gene encodes CDR1 DFQATT and CDR2 SNEGSKA (reference sequence). V lost 3 bases to trimming and J lost 4 bases; unmatched junction nucleotides: 5.

The rearrangement uses TRBV5-4 and TRBJ2-1, with a possible D match to TRBD1 (6 bases). CDR1 and CDR2 (germline): SGHNT, YYREEE (reference sequence). V was cut by 1 base and J by 7 bases, with 15 bases left in between. CDR3 size: 15 residues. The CDR3 DNA reads as TGTGCCAGCAGCTTGAGGCAGGGGAAAACAAATGAGCAGTTCTTC. Residues: CASSLRQGKTNEQFF.

The chain recombines TRBV30 with TRBJ1-2; the D gene is possibly TRBD1 (6 bases). Germline V gives CDR1 GTSNPN, CDR2 SVGIG (reference sequence). The CDR3 runs to 13 residues. The V and J ends lost 2 bases and 6 bases respectively, with 13 bases between them. CDR3: CAWSITGFDGYTF. CDR3 sequence (DNA): TGTGCCTGGAGTATAACAGGGTTTGATGGCTACACCTTC. Full variable domain (outside the CDR3, taken from reference TRBV30 and TRBJ1-2): SQTIHQWPATLVQPVGSPLSLECTVEGTSNPNLYWYRQAAGRGLQLLFYSVGIGQISSEVPQNLSASRPQDRQFILSSKKLLLSDSGFYLCAWSITGFDGYTFGSGTRLTVV.

V usage is TRBV18 and J usage is TRBJ2-7; 8 bases map to TRBD1. The germline gives CDR1 KGHSH, CDR2 LQKENI. The CDR3 loop spans 13 amino acids. V was clipped by 5 bases and J by 0 bases; unmatched bases: 0. The CDR3 sequence: CASSGTGSYEQYF. CDR3 nucleotide sequence: TGTGCCAGCTCAGGGACAGGCTCCTACGAGCAGTACTTC.

The genes are TRBV12-3 or TRBV12-4 and TRBJ1-1; D may be TRBD1 (6 bases). CDR3 length equals 13 residues. Trimming removed 1 base at V and 4 bases at J, with 7 bases between. This CDR3 reads CASSLEGVTEAFF. In DNA form, the CDR3 reads TGTGCCAGCAGTTTAGAGGGGGTCACTGAAGCTTTCTTT.

The chain couples TRBV18 to TRBJ1-5, with a tentative D call TRBD1 (5 bases). Germline CDR1 reads KGHSH; CDR2 reads LQKENI. This CDR3 has 18 residues. V dropped 2 bases and J dropped 0 bases, with 17 bases sitting between them. The CDR3 sequence: CASSPDGGAPNSNQPQHF. Written as DNA, the CDR3 is TGTGCCAGCTCACCAGACGGTGGGGCACCTAATAGCAATCAGCCCCAGCATTTT.

The chain's CDR3 is CASTDREGYQPQHF. The CDR3 DNA is TGTGCCAGCACGGACAGGGAGGGTTATCAGCCCCAGCATTTT. V usage is TRBV6-6 and J usage is TRBJ1-5; 8 bases fit TRBD1. The V gene's germline CDR1 is MNHNY and CDR2 SVGAGI (reference sequence). This CDR3 has 14 residues. V dropped 7 bases and J dropped 5; count of bases not matched to a gene: 7.

The CDR3 region has the DNA TGTGCCAGCAGTTCTAATGACAGGCTCAATGAGCAGTTCTTC. Translation: CASSSNDRLNEQFF. The V gene is TRBV28, the J gene TRBJ2-1, with a tentative D call TRBD1 (6 bases). Germline V gene lookup returns CDR1 MDHEN and CDR2 SYDVKM. The CDR3 runs to 14 residues. Trimming removed 4 bases at V and 6 bases at J, with 13 bases between. Full variable domain (missing parts from reference TRBV28 and TRBJ2-1): DVKVTQSSRYLVKRTGEKVFLECVQDMDHENMFWYRQDPGLGLRLIYFSYDVKMKEKGDIPEGYSVSREKKERFSLILESASTNQTSMYLCASSSNDRLNEQFFGPGTRLTVL.

This clone was counted a few times. The chain carries TRBV5-4 and TRBJ1-1, with 7 bases matching TRBD1. Per germline, CDR1 SGHNT and CDR2 YYREEE (reference sequence). J lost 4 bases, V lost 0 bases, and 3 bases had no gene match. This CDR3 has 14 residues. CDR3 loop: CASSLVAGGTEAFF. The CDR3 DNA reads as TGTGCCAGCAGCTTGGTCGCAGGGGGCACTGAAGCTTTCTTT.

The gene calls are TRBV12-2 and TRBJ2-7; the tabulated D call, TRBD2, remains unverified against the DNA. TRBV12-2 is a documented pseudogene. The CDR3 spans 16 residues. The CDR3 DNA is TGTGCAAGTCGCTTAGCTCCACCGGGCGGAGGCTACGAGCAGTACTTC. Its protein is CASRLAPPGGGYEQYF.

The chain links TRBV4-2 to TRBJ2-2; 8 nucleotides match TRBD2. Trimming at V came to 1 base and at J to 4 bases, leaving 5 bases not matched to a gene. The CDR3 is 16 residues long. Looked up from germline, CDR1 is LGHNA and CDR2 is YNFKEQ. CDR3 bases: TGTGCCAGCAGCCAAGTCGAAAGCGGGGGCACCGGGGAGCTGTTTTTT. This encodes CASSQVESGGTGELFF.

The chain carries TRBV16 and TRBJ1-1; possibly TRBD1 for D (5 bases). CDR3 size: 13 residues. Germline loops: CDR1 KGHSY, CDR2 FQNENV. With 7 bases removed from V and 6 bases from J, the gap between germline ends came to 15 bases. The CDR3 protein is CASILTGGAEAFF. In DNA, the CDR3 is TGTGCCAGCATCTTGACGGGGGGGGCTGAAGCTTTCTTT.

The chain couples TRBV27 to TRBJ2-5, with TRBD1 matching 9 bases. Germline CDR1 is MNHEY and CDR2 is SMNVEV (reference sequence). The CDR3 is 16 residues long. With V trimmed by 5 bases and J by 1 base, 8 bases remained unmatched. The CDR3 DNA sequence: TGTGCCAGCAGTCCACCCCGGACAGGGGTCCAAGAGACCCAGTACTTC. Residues: CASSPPRTGVQETQYF.

As DNA, the CDR3 is TGTGCCACCAGTGACCACGGGTCTCATTCCGGATACGAGCAGTACTTC. Translated: CATSDHGSHSGYEQYF. This chain connects TRBV24-1 to TRBJ2-7; D is unclear. This CDR3 is 16 amino acids long. Looked up from germline, CDR1 is KGHDR and CDR2 is SFDVKD. The V end was cut by 4 bases, the J end by 4 bases, with 19 bases between.

This clone was picked up one time. The chain carries TRBV6-2 or TRBV6-3 and TRBJ2-3; 11 bases align to TRBD2. CDR1 MNHEY and CDR2 SVGEGT come from the germline V gene. The CDR3 consists of 15 residues. Unmatched junction bases numbered 4, after V lost 5 bases and J lost 3 bases. In DNA, the CDR3 is TGTGCCAGCAGTAATAGCGGGAGGGCAACAGATACGCAGTATTTT. Translated: CASSNSGRATDTQYF.

The rearrangement links TRBV5-1 to TRBJ2-5; 9 bases match TRBD2. Germline V gene lookup returns CDR1 SGHRS and CDR2 YFSETQ. J lost 2 bases, V lost 0 bases, and 8 bases had no gene match. The CDR3 runs to 17 residues. CDR3 loop: CASSLVSGRALQETQYF. CDR3 in DNA: TGCGCCAGCAGCTTGGTTAGCGGGAGAGCACTGCAAGAGACCCAGTACTTC.